This T cell receptor (beta chain) originates from a study of blood T cell repertoires in COVID-19. Study context: COVID-19 samples collected from the United States, Italy and Spain covered acute and convalescent phases. The analysed material was cDNA or gDNA that came from T cells, B-cell-depleted T cells, or PBMCs.

The germline V gene has CDR1 DFQATT and CDR2 SNEGSKA (reference sequence). The CDR3 length is 11 residues. V shed 6 bases and J shed 5 bases, with 10 bases lying between them. This clone has just one count. Sequencing was performed with immunoSEQ multiplex PCR; in TCRdb, only in-frame clones are kept and a portion is missing. This table holds roughly 250,000 clones, less than 85% found once. The chain carries TRBV20-1 and TRBJ2-5; a possible D gene is TRBD2 (6 bases). Sequencing input: peripheral blood. The sequence was collected from an elderly woman with active or convalescent COVID-19. CDR3 coding DNA: TGCAGTGCCCCACGGGGGGAGACCCAGTACTTC. It specifies CSAPRGETQYF.